These 2 T cell receptor beta chains came from one sample sequenced in a study of blood T cell repertoires in COVID-19. Sequencing used immunoSEQ multiplex PCR; TCRdb keeps in-frame clones, though not all of them. This sample has about 260,000 clones; roughly 90% occur once, and the top ten carry around 0.67%. Material for sequencing was peripheral blood. These receptors all come from a human donor in a cohort sampled during active COVID-19.

This chain links TRBV28 with TRBJ1-3; 8 bases are shared with TRBD1. This CDR3 is 14 amino acids long. V was pared by 6 bases and J by 4 bases, with 5 bases of the junction left unmatched. Germline CDR1 MDHEN, CDR2 SYDVKM. CDR3 DNA sequence: TGTGCCAGCAGCTCAGGGGGCGCGGGAAACACCATATATTTT. Its translation: CASSSGGAGNTIYF.

This sequence joins TRBV5-1 and TRBJ1-1, with TRBD1 as a possible D gene (6 bases). The germline CDR1 and CDR2 sequences are SGHRS and YFSETQ. CDR3 length equals 16 residues. The V and J ends lost 2 bases and 4 bases respectively, with 18 bases between them. CDR3 sequence reads: CASSLGGPAEGTEAFF. The CDR3 nucleotides are TGCGCCAGCAGCTTAGGGGGTCCGGCTGAGGGCACTGAAGCTTTCTTT.